These T cell receptor beta chains were read from a single sample in a study of lymphopenia after photon versus proton radiotherapy. Assay: immunoSEQ multiplex PCR; the TCRdb copy retains only in-frame clones and omits some. This table has 39,000 or so clones, about 90% appearing once. The sequencing here drew on peripheral blood, taken from a patient treated with photon-based radiotherapy. Every receptor here comes from a man aged 60 to 75 with cholangiocarcinoma. Each CDR3 is given with its conserved first and last residue. A D gene is named only where the DNA matches it firmly. Clone size is stated in some rows and not others, as once, few, many or a class when expanded.

D gene	V gene	J gene	CDR3 length	clone size	CDR3 DNA	CDR3 protein
.	TRBV27	TRBJ2-5	13	.	TGTGCCAGCACTCGAGCGCGGGGAGAGACCCAGTACTTC	CASTRARGETQYF
.	TRBV2	TRBJ1-1	13	.	TGTGCCAGCAGGGGACGGGCTAACGGTGAAGCTTTCTTT	CASRGRANGEAFF
.	TRBV9	TRBJ1-6	16	.	TGTGCCAGCAGCGTAGATTCAAGCTCCTATAATTCACCCCTCCACTTT	CASSVDSSSYNSPLHF
.	TRBV5-1	TRBJ2-7	14	.	TGCGCCAGCAGCCCTGCCGATTCGCTTAAAGAGCAGTACTTC	CASSPADSLKEQYF
.	TRBV7-2	TRBJ2-7	15	.	TGTGCCAGCAGCTTAGCCTACGACAGCTCCTACGAGCAGTACTTC	CASSLAYDSSYEQYF
.	TRBV28	TRBJ1-3	17	few	TGTGCCAGCAGTTTAAGTACCCTTGGGGCGGGAGGAAACACCATATATTTT	CASSLSTLGAGGNTIYF
TRBD1	TRBV28	TRBJ1-5	15	.	TGTGCCAGCAGTCTTAGACCAACAGGGGTTCAGCCCCAGCATTTT	CASSLRPTGVQPQHF
TRBD1	TRBV6-6	TRBJ1-2	15	few	TGTGCCAGCAGTGGCCCCCGGGACAGGGCAAGTGGCTACACCTTC	CASSGPRDRASGYTF
TRBD1	TRBV6-5	TRBJ1-1	16	.	TGTGCCAGCAGTTACACAAGACAGGGTATGAACACTGAAGCTTTCTTT	CASSYTRQGMNTEAFF
.	TRBV5-1	TRBJ2-7	16	.	TGCGCCAGCACCCTCCGGCCTAGCACGGGATTGTACGAGCAGTACTTC	CASTLRPSTGLYEQYF
.	TRBV28	TRBJ1-2	16	once	TGTGCCAGTAGAATAAGCGCCCGGGGAGGTAACTATGGCTACACCTTC	CASRISARGGNYGYTF
.	TRBV10-1	TRBJ1-1	14	.	TGCGCCAGCAGTGAGTCGCGTGGGAACGCTGAAGCTTTCTTT	CASSESRGNAEAFF
.	TRBV18	TRBJ2-3	15	.	TGTGCCAGCTCACCACGTACAGGGAGCACAGATACGCAGTATTTT	CASSPRTGSTDTQYF
.	TRBV5-1	TRBJ1-3	17	.	TGCGCCAGCAGCTTGGTAGGGCCGAGCTCCACTGGAAACACCATATATTTT	CASSLVGPSSTGNTIYF
.	TRBV28	TRBJ2-6	16	.	TGTGCCAGCAGTTTTTTCGGTGGATCTGGGGCCAACGTCCTGACTTTC	CASSFFGGSGANVLTF
.	TRBV27	TRBJ2-3	13	.	TGTGCCAGCCGGAGGGGGAGCACAGATACGCAGTATTTT	CASRRGSTDTQYF
.	TRBV7-5	TRBJ2-7	16	.	TGTGTCAGAAGTGACTGGGGGGCACCGACCTCCTACGAGCAGTACTTC	CVRSDWGAPTSYEQYF
TRBD1	TRBV4-2	TRBJ2-5	14	.	TGTGCCAGCAGCCGGAACAGGGGTCCAGGGACCCAGTACTTC	CASSRNRGPGTQYF
.	TRBV9	TRBJ1-3	15	.	TGTGCCAGCAGCGTTGACCAGGCCTCTGGAAACACCATATATTTT	CASSVDQASGNTIYF
TRBD1	TRBV9	TRBJ1-2	15	once	TGTGCCAGCAGCGTAGAGCCAGGGGGAGGCTATGGCTACACCTTC	CASSVEPGGGYGYTF
.	TRBV28	TRBJ2-7	12	.	TGTGCCAGCTTGAATCAACCCTACGAGCAGTACTTC	CASLNQPYEQYF
.	TRBV19	TRBJ1-3	13	.	TGTGCCAGTAGTATCGGCTCTGGAAACACCATATATTTT	CASSIGSGNTIYF
TRBD1	TRBV11-2	TRBJ1-1	17	.	TGTGCCAGCAGCGCCGACCGACAGGGGGCTTGGATCACTGAAGCTTTCTTT	CASSADRQGAWITEAFF
.	TRBV23-1	TRBJ2-4	13	few	TGCGCTCTCGGACAGTTAGCCAAAAACATTCAGTACTTC	CALGQLAKNIQYF
.	TRBV6-6	TRBJ2-1	14	.	TGTGCCAGCAAATCAACGAGCTCCTACAATGAGCAGTTCTTC	CASKSTSSYNEQFF
.	TRBV7-3	TRBJ2-3	17	.	TGTGCCAGCAGCTCCAGGTGGGGGGCAAATGGGACAGATACGCAGTATTTT	CASSSRWGANGTDTQYF
.	TRBV5-1	TRBJ2-5	15	once	TGCGCCAGCAGCTTACAATCGGCGCTCCAAGAGACCCAGTACTTC	CASSLQSALQETQYF
TRBD1	TRBV2	TRBJ2-7	15	.	TGTGCCAGCAGTGACCCGGGACAGACAACTTACGAGCAGTACTTC	CASSDPGQTTYEQYF
TRBD2	TRBV7-6	TRBJ2-7	16	.	TGTGCCAGCAGCTTAGCGTTGGCTAGCGGAGCCTACGAGCAGTACTTC	CASSLALASGAYEQYF
TRBD1	TRBV9	TRBJ2-3	16	.	TGTGCCAGCAGTTTTACAGGGGGCTCCCCCACAGATACGCAGTATTTT	CASSFTGGSPTDTQYF
.	TRBV5-4	TRBJ1-1	14	few	TGTGCCAGCAGCTTGGGGACGCTGAACACTGAAGCTTTCTTT	CASSLGTLNTEAFF
TRBD1	TRBV25-1	TRBJ1-1	13	.	TGTGCCAGCAGTCGGCAGGGGGCCACTGAAGCTTTCTTT	CASSRQGATEAFF
.	TRBV28	TRBJ1-3	12	.	TGTGCCAGCAGTCCCTTCTCAAACACCATATATTTT	CASSPFSNTIYF
.	TRBV7-8	TRBJ2-1	12	.	TGTGCCAGCAGCTTAGACAGGGCGGAGCAGTTCTTC	CASSLDRAEQFF
.	TRBV7-3	TRBJ2-7	13	.	TGTGCCAGCAGCGCGGTTCGGGGACGCGAGCAGTACTTC	CASSAVRGREQYF
TRBD2	TRBV10-1	TRBJ2-3	16	.	TGCGCCAGCAGTGACCCGACTAGCGGGGGTATGGATACGCAGTATTTT	CASSDPTSGGMDTQYF
.	TRBV7-8	TRBJ2-1	16	.	TGTGCCAGCAGCTTAGTTAGGTTCCGCTCCTACAATGAGCAGTTCTTC	CASSLVRFRSYNEQFF
.	TRBV10-1	TRBJ1-2	11	.	TGCGCCAGCAGTGATCCAGGTCTTTTAACCTTC	CASSDPGLLTF